These T cell receptor beta chains were read from a single sample in a study of yellow fever vaccine responses in identical twins. TCRdb analysed the RT-PCR reads with MiXCR anew, one entry per CDR3 protein. Among tens of thousands of distinct CDR3 sequences listed, around 77% were seen once. This specimen was T cells from blood (PBMCs), unsorted or a sorted subset (not recorded which), taken before or after yellow fever vaccination (not recorded which). These receptors originate from a woman younger than 30 who received the yellow fever vaccine. Each CDR3 is given with its conserved first and last residue. The D gene is left open where the match is weak. Part of the rows lack a size; the others show once, few, many or a class for expanded clones.

>TRBV4-3|-|TRBJ2-1|once
CASSQDLLAASSYNEQFF
TGCGCCAGCAGCCAAGATCTTCTGGCGGCCAGCTCCTACAATGAGCAGTTCTTC
>TRBV12-3/TRBV12-4|TRBD1|TRBJ2-2|-
CASKSTGANTGELFF
TGTGCCAGCAAATCGACAGGGGCGAACACCGGGGAGCTGTTTTTT
>TRBV2|TRBD1|TRBJ1-6|-
CASSLQTGGDSPLHF
TGTGCCAGCAGTCTCCAGACAGGGGGTGATTCACCCCTCCACTTT
>TRBV11-2|TRBD1|TRBJ2-1|-
CASSFEDRSYNEQFF
TGTGCCAGCAGCTTTGAGGACAGGAGCTACAATGAGCAGTTCTTC
>TRBV6-1|-|TRBJ2-1|-
CASTPARPIPLDEQFF
TGTGCCAGCACTCCGGCCCGGCCAATTCCCCTAGATGAGCAGTTCTTC
>TRBV29-1|-|TRBJ1-5|-
CSVADGNQPQHF
TGCAGCGTTGCCGACGGCAATCAGCCCCAGCATTTT
>TRBV29-1|-|TRBJ1-1|-
CSVERGAEAFF
TGCAGCGTTGAACGGGGTGCTGAAGCTTTCTTT
>TRBV20-1|-|TRBJ2-5|-
CSASSFQETQYF
TGCAGTGCTAGTTCATTCCAAGAGACCCAGTACTTC
>TRBV10-3|TRBD1|TRBJ1-5|few
CAISEYPGTENQPQHF
TGTGCCATCAGTGAGTACCCCGGGACAGAGAATCAGCCCCAGCATTTT
>TRBV11-1|-|TRBJ2-2|-
CASRTGKRDTGELFF
TGTGCCAGCAGAACCGGGAAGCGTGACACCGGGGAGCTGTTTTTT
>TRBV12-3/TRBV12-4|TRBD1|TRBJ1-5|-
CASTTGGQPQHF
TGTGCCAGCACCACAGGGGGTCAGCCCCAGCATTTT
>TRBV7-3|-|TRBJ1-5|-
CASSLDGYAPQHF
TGTGCCAGCAGCCTTGACGGGTATGCGCCCCAGCATTTT
>TRBV13|TRBD2|TRBJ2-7|-
CASNVLAGGSYEQYF
TGTGCCAGCAACGTACTAGCGGGAGGGTCCTACGAGCAGTACTTC
>TRBV29-1|-|TRBJ2-2|-
CSAGQTSTGELFF
TGCAGCGCCGGACAGACTTCGACCGGGGAGCTGTTTTTT
>TRBV3-1|TRBD2|TRBJ2-3|-
CASKRGGNTDTQYF
TGTGCCAGCAAACGGGGGGGGAACACAGATACGCAGTATTTT
>TRBV11-2|TRBD2|TRBJ2-2|few
CASSLIALGLSNTGELFF
TGTGCCAGCAGCCTAATTGCGTTGGGACTATCTAACACCGGGGAGCTGTTTTTT
>TRBV24-1|TRBD2|TRBJ2-3|once
CATSDQREYTDTQYF
TGTGCCACCAGTGACCAGCGGGAGTACACAGATACGCAGTATTTT
>TRBV7-2|-|TRBJ1-1|few
CASSLRGEAFF
TGTGCCAGCAGCCTTAGAGGTGAAGCTTTCTTT
>TRBV24-1|-|TRBJ2-3|-
CATSDFRGISDTQYF
TGTGCCACCAGTGATTTCAGGGGTATTTCAGATACGCAGTATTTT
>TRBV18|-|TRBJ2-3|-
CASSPRRYASRDTQYF
TGTGCCAGCTCACCACGGAGGTATGCTAGCAGAGATACGCAGTATTTT
>TRBV28|-|TRBJ1-2|-
CASSINREGYTF
TGTGCCAGCAGCATTAACAGGGAAGGCTACACCTTC
>TRBV10-3|TRBD1|TRBJ1-2|-
CAISEDRAGYTF
TGTGCCATCAGTGAGGACAGGGCGGGCTACACCTTC
>TRBV4-1|-|TRBJ2-2|-
CASSQDWVGTGELFF
TGCGCCAGCAGCCAAGATTGGGTGGGCACCGGGGAGCTGTTTTTT
>TRBV6-4|-|TRBJ1-2|once
CASSDRGKIYGYTF
TGTGCCAGCAGTGACAGGGGTAAAATCTATGGCTACACCTTC
>TRBV11-1|-|TRBJ1-1|-
CASSGGTEAFF
TGTGCCAGCAGCGGGGGTACAGAAGCTTTCTTT
>TRBV28|TRBD2|TRBJ2-1|-
CASSLAGSDNEQFF
TGTGCCAGCAGCCTAGCGGGATCGGACAATGAGCAGTTCTTC
>TRBV29-1|-|TRBJ1-1|-
CSVSETGYTEAFF
TGCAGCGTGTCAGAGACAGGCTACACTGAAGCTTTCTTT
>TRBV28|-|TRBJ2-2|-
CASSLQTQGPGELFF
TGTGCCAGCAGTTTACAAACTCAGGGACCCGGGGAGCTGTTTTTT
>TRBV12-3/TRBV12-4|-|TRBJ1-1|-
CASSFKELNTEAFF
TGTGCCAGCAGTTTCAAGGAATTGAACACTGAAGCTTTCTTT
>TRBV3-1|-|TRBJ1-3|-
CASSQGVSSGNTIYF
TGTGCCAGCAGCCAAGGTGTTAGCTCTGGAAACACCATATATTTT
>TRBV12-3/TRBV12-4|-|TRBJ2-7|-
CASSFSKWPYEQYF
TGTGCCAGCAGTTTCTCTAAGTGGCCCTACGAGCAGTACTTC
>TRBV10-3|-|TRBJ2-1|-
CAISESLEEQFF
TGTGCCATCAGTGAGTCTTTAGAGGAGCAGTTCTTC
>TRBV20-1|TRBD1|TRBJ2-5|-
CSARNDRDLRETQYF
TGCAGTGCTAGAAACGACAGGGACCTCCGGGAGACCCAGTACTTC
>TRBV4-1|-|TRBJ1-1|-
CASSQEQWNTEAFF
TGCGCCAGCAGCCAAGAACAGTGGAACACTGAAGCTTTCTTT
>TRBV4-1|-|TRBJ2-7|few
CASSQVPTSTYEQYF
TGCGCCAGCAGCCAAGTCCCGACCAGTACCTACGAGCAGTACTTC
>TRBV11-1|-|TRBJ2-6|few
CASSFGGPAGANVLTF
TGTGCCAGCAGCTTCGGGGGGCCGGCTGGGGCCAACGTCCTGACTTTC
>TRBV11-1|-|TRBJ2-3|-
CASSLAFIKTEMGTDTQYF
TGTGCCAGCAGCTTAGCCTTCATCAAAACAGAGATGGGCACAGATACGCAGTATTTT
>TRBV9|TRBD2|TRBJ2-1|few
CASSVEGMGLAGDEQFF
TGTGCCAGCAGCGTAGAGGGGATGGGGCTAGCGGGCGATGAGCAGTTCTTC
>TRBV19|TRBD1|TRBJ2-7|-
CASSINRGYEQYF
TGTGCCAGTAGTATTAACAGGGGTTACGAGCAGTACTTC
>TRBV5-1|-|TRBJ2-1|-
CASSLGSGVGDEQFF
TGCGCCAGCAGCTTGGGATCCGGAGTTGGAGATGAGCAGTTCTTC
>TRBV13|-|TRBJ2-5|-
CASKGLLQETQYF
TGTGCCAGCAAAGGACTACTCCAAGAGACCCAGTACTTC
>TRBV7-2|-|TRBJ2-7|-
CASSTTLYEQYF
TGTGCCAGCAGCACGACCCTCTACGAGCAGTACTTC
>TRBV18|TRBD2|TRBJ2-1|-
CASSPRAGGNYNEQFF
TGTGCCAGCTCACCTCGGGCGGGAGGAAACTACAATGAGCAGTTCTTC
>TRBV6-5|-|TRBJ1-2|-
CASSYDGANLNYGYTF
TGTGCCAGCAGTTACGACGGAGCCAACCTTAACTATGGCTACACCTTC
>TRBV19|TRBD2|TRBJ2-1|once
CASSMGSGRAGEQFF
TGTGCCAGTAGTATGGGTAGCGGGAGGGCCGGTGAGCAGTTCTTC
>TRBV28|-|TRBJ2-7|-
CASSVQGISYEQYF
TGTGCCAGCAGTGTTCAGGGGATCTCCTACGAGCAGTACTTC
>TRBV18|-|TRBJ2-1|-
CASSPTGTSSYNEQFF
TGTGCCAGCTCACCAACCGGGACAAGCTCCTACAATGAGCAGTTCTTC
>TRBV28|-|TRBJ1-2|-
CASSLPGRGGGYTF
TGTGCCAGCAGTCTCCCGGGACGCGGAGGGGGGTACACCTTC